Detailed here is one T cell receptor (beta chain). Germline trimming cut 0 bases from V and 1 base from J; bases unmatched to any gene: 9. CDR1 is SQVTM and CDR2 is ANQGSEA in the germline V gene. The CDR3 contains 19 residues. This entry is derived from a study of blood T cell repertoires in COVID-19. Study as a whole: The samples span acute and convalescent COVID-19 from the United States, Italy and Spain. T cells, B-cell-depleted T cells, or PBMCs supplied cDNA or gDNA.

Cohort allocation depended upon clinical history that participants reported. Original handling: Amplification of reference gene primers provided the estimated nucleated cell counts. The table came from immunoSEQ multiplex PCR; TCRdb's copy has only in-frame clones and leaves some out. The V and J calls and clone size come from that table; D and trimming were worked out from the DNA. Of about 430,000 clones listed, 80% to 90% are singletons. The sample consisted of PBMCs or T cells enriched from blood (not recorded which). The receptor was derived from a man younger than 40 who had recovered from COVID-19. The chain joins TRBV29-1 to TRBJ2-1; 13 nucleotides align to TRBD2. CDR3 residues: CSVEELLAGGPKSYNEQFF. CDR3 bases: TGCAGCGTTGAAGAGCTACTAGCGGGAGGGCCGAAGTCCTACAATGAGCAGTTCTTC.